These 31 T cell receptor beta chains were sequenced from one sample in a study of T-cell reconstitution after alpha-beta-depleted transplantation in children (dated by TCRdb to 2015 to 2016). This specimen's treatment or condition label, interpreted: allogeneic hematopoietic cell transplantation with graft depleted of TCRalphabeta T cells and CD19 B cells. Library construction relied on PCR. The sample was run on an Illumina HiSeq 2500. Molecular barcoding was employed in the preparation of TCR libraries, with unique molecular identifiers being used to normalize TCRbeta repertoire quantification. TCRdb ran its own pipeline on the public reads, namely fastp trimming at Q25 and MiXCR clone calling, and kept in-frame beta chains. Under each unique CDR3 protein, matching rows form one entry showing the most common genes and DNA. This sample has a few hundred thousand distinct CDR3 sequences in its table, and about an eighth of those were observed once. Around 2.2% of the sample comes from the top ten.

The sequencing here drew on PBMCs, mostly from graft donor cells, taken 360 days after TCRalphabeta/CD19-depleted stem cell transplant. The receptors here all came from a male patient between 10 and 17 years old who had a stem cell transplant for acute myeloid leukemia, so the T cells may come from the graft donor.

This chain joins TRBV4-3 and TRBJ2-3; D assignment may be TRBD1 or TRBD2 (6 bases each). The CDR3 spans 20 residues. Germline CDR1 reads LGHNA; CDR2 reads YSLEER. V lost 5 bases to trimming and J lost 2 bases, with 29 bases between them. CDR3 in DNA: TGCGCCAGCAGCTTTACGGGGGCAGGGGTGCAATCTATACTCACAGATACGCAGTATTTT. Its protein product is CASSFTGAGVQSILTDTQYF.

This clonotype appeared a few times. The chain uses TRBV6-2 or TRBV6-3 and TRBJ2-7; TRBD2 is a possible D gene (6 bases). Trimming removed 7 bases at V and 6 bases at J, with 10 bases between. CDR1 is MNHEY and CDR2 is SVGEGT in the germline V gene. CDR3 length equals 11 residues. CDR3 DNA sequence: TGTGCCAGCACCCAGGGAGGCGAGCAGTACTTC. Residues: CASTQGGEQYF.

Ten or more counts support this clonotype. The CDR3 loop reads CASSFWGGEQYV. The CDR3 DNA follows: TGTGCCAGCAGTTTCTGGGGTGGCGAGCAGTACGTC. The V and J genes are TRBV12-3 or TRBV12-4 and TRBJ2-7, with D uncertain. The CDR3 sequence is 12 residues long. V was clipped by 3 bases and J by 6 bases, with 9 bases between them.

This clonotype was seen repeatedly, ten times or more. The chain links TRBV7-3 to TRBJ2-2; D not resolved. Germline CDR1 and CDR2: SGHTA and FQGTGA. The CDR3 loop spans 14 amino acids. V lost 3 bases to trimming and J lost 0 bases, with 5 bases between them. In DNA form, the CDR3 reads TGTGCCAGCAGCTTTGAGCCGAACACCGGGGAGCTGTTTTTT. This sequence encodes CASSFEPNTGELFF.

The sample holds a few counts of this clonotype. CDR3 region: CSVRGPRVDYEQYF. CDR3 coding DNA: TGCAGTGTGAGGGGTCCCAGGGTGGACTACGAGCAGTACTTC. This rearrangement joins TRBV20-1 to TRBJ2-7; D may be TRBD1 or TRBD2 (5 bases each). V was cut by 7 bases and J by 3 bases, with 19 bases left in between. From germline, CDR1 is DFQATT and CDR2 SNEGSKA (reference sequence). The CDR3 is 14 amino acids.

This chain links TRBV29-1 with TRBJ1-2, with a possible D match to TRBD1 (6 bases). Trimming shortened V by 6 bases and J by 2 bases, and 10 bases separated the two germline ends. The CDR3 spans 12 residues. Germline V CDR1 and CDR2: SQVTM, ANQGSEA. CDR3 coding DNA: TGCAGCGTGGGAACAGGGAACTATGGCTACACCTTC. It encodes CSVGTGNYGYTF.

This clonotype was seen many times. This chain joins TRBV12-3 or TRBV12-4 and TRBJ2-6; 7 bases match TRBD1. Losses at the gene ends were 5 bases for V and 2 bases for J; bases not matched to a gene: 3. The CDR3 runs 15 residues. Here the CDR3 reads CASSTQGAGANVLTF. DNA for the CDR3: TGTGCCAGCAGTACTCAGGGGGCTGGGGCCAACGTCCTGACTTTC.

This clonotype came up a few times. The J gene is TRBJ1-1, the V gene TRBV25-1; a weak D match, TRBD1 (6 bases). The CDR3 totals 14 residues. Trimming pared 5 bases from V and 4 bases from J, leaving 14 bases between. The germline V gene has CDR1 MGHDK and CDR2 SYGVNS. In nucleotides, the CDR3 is TGTGCCAGCAGTCTCCGGGGGCGACGCACTGAAGCTTTCTTT. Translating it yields CASSLRGRRTEAFF.

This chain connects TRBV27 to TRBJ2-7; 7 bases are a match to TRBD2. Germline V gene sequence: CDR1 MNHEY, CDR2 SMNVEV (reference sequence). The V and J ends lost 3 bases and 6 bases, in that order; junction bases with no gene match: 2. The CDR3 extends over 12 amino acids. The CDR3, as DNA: TGTGCCAGCAGTTTTCAGCGGGGCGAGCAGTACTTC. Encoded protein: CASSFQRGEQYF.

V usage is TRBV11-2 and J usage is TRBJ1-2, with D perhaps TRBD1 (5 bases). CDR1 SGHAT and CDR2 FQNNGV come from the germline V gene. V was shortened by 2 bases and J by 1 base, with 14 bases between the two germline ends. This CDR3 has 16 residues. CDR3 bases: TGTGCCAGCAGCTTATATGTCAGGGCCCATAACTATGGCTACACCTTC. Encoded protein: CASSLYVRAHNYGYTF.

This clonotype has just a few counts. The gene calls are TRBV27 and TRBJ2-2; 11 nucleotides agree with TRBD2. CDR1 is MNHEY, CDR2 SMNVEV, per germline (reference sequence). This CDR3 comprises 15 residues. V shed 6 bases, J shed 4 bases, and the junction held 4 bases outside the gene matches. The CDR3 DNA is TGTGCCAGCAGAATAGCGGGAGGGCGCACCGGGGAGCTGTTTTTT. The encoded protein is CASRIAGGRTGELFF.

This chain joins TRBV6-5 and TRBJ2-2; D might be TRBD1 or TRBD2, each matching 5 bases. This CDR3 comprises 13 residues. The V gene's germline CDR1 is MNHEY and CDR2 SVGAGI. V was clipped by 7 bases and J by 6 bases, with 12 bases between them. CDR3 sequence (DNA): TGTGCCAGCACCAACGGGGCAGCCGGGGAGCTGTTTTTT. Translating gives CASTNGAAGELFF.

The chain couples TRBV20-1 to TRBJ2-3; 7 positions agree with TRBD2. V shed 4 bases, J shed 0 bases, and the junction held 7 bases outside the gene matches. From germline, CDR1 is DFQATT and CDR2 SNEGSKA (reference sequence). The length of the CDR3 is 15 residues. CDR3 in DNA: TGCAGTGCTAACCCCGCTAGCGGTAGCACAGATACGCAGTATTTT. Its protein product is CSANPASGSTDTQYF.

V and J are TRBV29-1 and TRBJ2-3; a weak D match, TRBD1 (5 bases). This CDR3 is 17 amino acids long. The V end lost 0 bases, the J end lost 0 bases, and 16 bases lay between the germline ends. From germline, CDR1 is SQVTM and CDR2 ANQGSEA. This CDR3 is CSVEERQFTSSTDTQYF. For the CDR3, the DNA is TGCAGCGTTGAAGAGCGACAGTTCACCTCTAGCACAGATACGCAGTATTTT.

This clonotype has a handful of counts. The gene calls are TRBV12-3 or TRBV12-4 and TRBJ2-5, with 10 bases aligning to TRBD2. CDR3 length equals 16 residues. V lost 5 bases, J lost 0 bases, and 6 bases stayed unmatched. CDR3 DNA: TGTGCCAGCAGTCCCCCACTAGCGGGATACCAAGAGACCCAGTACTTC. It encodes CASSPPLAGYQETQYF.

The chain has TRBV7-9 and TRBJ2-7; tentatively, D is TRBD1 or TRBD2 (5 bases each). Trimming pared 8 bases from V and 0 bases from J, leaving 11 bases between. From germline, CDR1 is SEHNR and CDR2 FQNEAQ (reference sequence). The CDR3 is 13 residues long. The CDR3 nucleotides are TGTGCCAGCCAATGGGGGAGCTCCTACGAGCAGTACTTC. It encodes CASQWGSSYEQYF.

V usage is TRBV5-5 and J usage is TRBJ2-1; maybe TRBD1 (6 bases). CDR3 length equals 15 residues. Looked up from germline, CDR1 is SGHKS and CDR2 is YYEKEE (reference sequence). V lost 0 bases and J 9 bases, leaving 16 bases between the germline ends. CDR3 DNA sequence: TGTGCCAGCAGCTTGGGAGCAGGGGCCTACGGTGAGCAGTTCTTC. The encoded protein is CASSLGAGAYGEQFF.

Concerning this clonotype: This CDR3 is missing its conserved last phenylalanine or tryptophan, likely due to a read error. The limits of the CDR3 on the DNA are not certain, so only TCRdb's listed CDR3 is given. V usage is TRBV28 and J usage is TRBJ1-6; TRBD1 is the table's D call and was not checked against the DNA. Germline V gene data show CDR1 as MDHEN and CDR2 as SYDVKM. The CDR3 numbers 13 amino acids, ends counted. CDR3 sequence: CASRFQTGDIVHY.

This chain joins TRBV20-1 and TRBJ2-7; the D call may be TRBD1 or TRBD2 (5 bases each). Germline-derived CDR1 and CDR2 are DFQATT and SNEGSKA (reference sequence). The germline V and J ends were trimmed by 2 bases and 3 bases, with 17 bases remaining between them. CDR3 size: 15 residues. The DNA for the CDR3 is TGCAGTGCTAGACTTGGGACCCAGCATTACTACGAGCAGTACTTC. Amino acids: CSARLGTQHYYEQYF.

CDR3 sequence (DNA): TGTGCCAGCAGCCGGGGCCTCGGGCCTCGGGTGCAGTTCTTC. Translation gives CASSRGLGPRVQFF. This sequence joins TRBV28 and TRBJ2-1; either TRBD1 or TRBD2 may fit D (5 bases each). V shed 6 bases and J shed 12 bases, with 21 bases lying between them. The CDR3 is made up of 14 amino acids. CDR1 MDHEN and CDR2 SYDVKM come from the germline V gene.

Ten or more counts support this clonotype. The CDR3 nucleotides read TGTGCCAGCAGCCGGGACAGGGCGGAAAACATTCAGTACTTC. This translates into CASSRDRAENIQYF. The genes are TRBV7-2 and TRBJ2-4; 9 bases fit TRBD1. This CDR3 has 14 residues. V lost 5 bases to trimming and J lost 5 bases; unmatched junction nucleotides: 4. Per the germline V gene, CDR1 is SGHTA and CDR2 is FQGNSA. The variable domain in full, with the rest retrieved from reference TRBV7-2 and TRBJ2-4, is GAGVSQSPSNKVTEKGKDVELRCDPISGHTALYWYRQSLGQGLEFLIYFQGNSAPDKSGLPSDRFSAERTGGSVSTLTIQRTQQEDSAVYLCASSRDRAENIQYFGAGTRLSVL.

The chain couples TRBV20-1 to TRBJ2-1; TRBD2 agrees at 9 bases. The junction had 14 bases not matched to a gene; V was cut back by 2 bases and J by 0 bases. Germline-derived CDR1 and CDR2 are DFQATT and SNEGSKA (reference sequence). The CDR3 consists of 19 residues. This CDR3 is CSARILAGKTLSSYNEQFF. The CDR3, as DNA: TGCAGTGCTAGAATACTAGCGGGTAAAACCTTAAGCTCCTACAATGAGCAGTTCTTC.

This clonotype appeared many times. CDR3 amino acids: CAIRGTGNKANTGELFF. The CDR3 region has the DNA TGTGCCATCAGGGGGACAGGGAATAAGGCGAACACCGGGGAGCTGTTTTTT. The chain has TRBV10-3 and TRBJ2-2; 9 nucleotides match TRBD1. V dropped 6 bases and J dropped 0; count of bases not matched to a gene: 8. The CDR3 sequence is 17 residues long. Germline V gene sequence: CDR1 ENHRY, CDR2 SYGVKD.

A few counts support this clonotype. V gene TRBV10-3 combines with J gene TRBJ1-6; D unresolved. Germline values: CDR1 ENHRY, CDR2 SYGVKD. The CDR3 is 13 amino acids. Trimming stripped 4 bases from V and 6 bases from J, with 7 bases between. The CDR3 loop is CAISGTANSPLHF. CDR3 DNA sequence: TGTGCCATCAGTGGGACGGCTAATTCACCCCTCCACTTT.

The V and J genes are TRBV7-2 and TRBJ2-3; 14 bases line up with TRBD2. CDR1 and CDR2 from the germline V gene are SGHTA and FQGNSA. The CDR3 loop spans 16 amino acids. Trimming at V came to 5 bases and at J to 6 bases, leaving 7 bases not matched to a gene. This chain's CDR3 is CASSPGTSGSRDTQYF. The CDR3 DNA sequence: TGTGCCAGCAGCCCTGGGACTAGCGGGAGTAGGGATACGCAGTATTTT. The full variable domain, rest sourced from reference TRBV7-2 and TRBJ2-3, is GAGVSQSPSNKVTEKGKDVELRCDPISGHTALYWYRQSLGQGLEFLIYFQGNSAPDKSGLPSDRFSAERTGGSVSTLTIQRTQQEDSAVYLCASSPGTSGSRDTQYFGPGTRLTVL.

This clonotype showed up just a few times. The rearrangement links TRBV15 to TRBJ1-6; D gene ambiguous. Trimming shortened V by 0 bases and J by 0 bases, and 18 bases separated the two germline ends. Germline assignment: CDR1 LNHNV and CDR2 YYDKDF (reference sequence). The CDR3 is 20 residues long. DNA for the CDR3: TGTGCCACCAGCAGAGATCTTAATAAAGTACTGAGCTCCTATAATTCACCCCTCCACTTT. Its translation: CATSRDLNKVLSSYNSPLHF.

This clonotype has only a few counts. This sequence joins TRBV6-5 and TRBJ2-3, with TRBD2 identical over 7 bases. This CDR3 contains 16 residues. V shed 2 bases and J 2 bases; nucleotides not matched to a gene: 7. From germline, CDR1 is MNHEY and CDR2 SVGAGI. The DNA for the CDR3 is TGTGCCAGCAGTTACAGTCTAGCGGCTAACACAGATACGCAGTATTTT. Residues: CASSYSLAANTDTQYF.

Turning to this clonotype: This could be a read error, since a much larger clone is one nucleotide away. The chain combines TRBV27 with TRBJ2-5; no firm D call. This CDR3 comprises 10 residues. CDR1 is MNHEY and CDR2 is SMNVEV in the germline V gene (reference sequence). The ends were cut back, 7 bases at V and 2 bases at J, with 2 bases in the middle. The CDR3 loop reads CASKQETQYF. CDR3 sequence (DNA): TGTGCCAGCAAACAAGAGACCCAGTACTTC.

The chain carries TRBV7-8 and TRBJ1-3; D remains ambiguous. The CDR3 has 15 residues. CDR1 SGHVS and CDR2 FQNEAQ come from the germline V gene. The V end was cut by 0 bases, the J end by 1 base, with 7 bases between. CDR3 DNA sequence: TGTGCCAGCAGCTTAGCCGGACTTTCTGGAAACACCATATATTTT. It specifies CASSLAGLSGNTIYF.

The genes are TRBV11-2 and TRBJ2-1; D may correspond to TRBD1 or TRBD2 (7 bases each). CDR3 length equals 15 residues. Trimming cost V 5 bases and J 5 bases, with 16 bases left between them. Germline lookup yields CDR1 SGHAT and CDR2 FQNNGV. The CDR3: CASSLRGDYNNEQFF. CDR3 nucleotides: TGTGCCAGCAGCCTCAGGGGGGACTACAACAATGAGCAGTTCTTC.

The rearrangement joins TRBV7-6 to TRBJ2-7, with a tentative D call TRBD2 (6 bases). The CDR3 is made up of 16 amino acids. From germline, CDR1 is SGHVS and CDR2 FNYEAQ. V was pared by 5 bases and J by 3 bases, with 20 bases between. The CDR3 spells CASSPLAAKLYYEQYF. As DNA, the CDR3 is TGTGCCAGCAGCCCCTTAGCGGCTAAACTCTACTACGAGCAGTACTTC. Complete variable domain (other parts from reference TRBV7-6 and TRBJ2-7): GAGVSQSPRYKVTKRGQDVALRCDPISGHVSLYWYRQALGQGPEFLTYFNYEAQQDKSGLPNDRFSAERPEGSISTLTIQRTEQRDSAMYRCASSPLAAKLYYEQYFGPGTRLTVT.